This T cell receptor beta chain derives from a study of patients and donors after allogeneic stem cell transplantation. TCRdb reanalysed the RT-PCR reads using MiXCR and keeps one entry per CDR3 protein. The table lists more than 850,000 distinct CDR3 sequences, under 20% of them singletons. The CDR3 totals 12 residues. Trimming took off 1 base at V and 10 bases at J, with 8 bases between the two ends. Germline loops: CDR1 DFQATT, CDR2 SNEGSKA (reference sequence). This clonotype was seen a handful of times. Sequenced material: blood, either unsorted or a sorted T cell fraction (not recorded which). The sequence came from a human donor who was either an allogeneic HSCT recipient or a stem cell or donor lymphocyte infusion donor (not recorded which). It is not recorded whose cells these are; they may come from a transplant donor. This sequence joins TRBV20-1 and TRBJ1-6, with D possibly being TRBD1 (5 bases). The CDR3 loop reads CSARGKGSPLHF. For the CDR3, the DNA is TGCAGTGCTAGAGGGAAGGGGTCACCCCTCCACTTT.